Following are 10 T cell receptor beta chains from one sample sequenced in a study of cytomegalovirus exposure and HLA in healthy donors. The data were produced by immunoSEQ multiplex PCR, yet TCRdb's version contains in-frame clones alone and is incomplete. The table includes a few hundred thousand clones, nearly 90% detected once. The sequenced sample consisted of PBMCs. All receptors derive from a woman aged 18-29 years in good health and CMV-seronegative.

The chain employs TRBV19 and TRBJ2-1; 7 bases are a match to TRBD2. Germline assignment: CDR1 LNHDA and CDR2 SQIVND (reference sequence). J lost 7 bases, V lost 1 base, and 7 bases had no gene match. The CDR3 has 15 residues. CDR3 in amino acids: CASSIGSSGGNEQFF. The CDR3 nucleotides are TGTGCCAGTAGTATAGGGTCTAGCGGCGGGAATGAGCAGTTCTTC.

This clone showed up just a few times. The CDR3 sequence: CASSSGLVLFF. In DNA, the CDR3 is TGTGCCAGCAGCTCGGGACTAGTTCTGTTCTTC. The rearrangement joins TRBV5-6 to TRBJ2-1; 8 bases map to TRBD2. The CDR3 spans 11 residues. The V gene end was trimmed by 3 bases and the J gene end by 15 bases; junction bases not matched to a gene: 5. Germline V CDR1 and CDR2: SGHDT, YYEEEE.

This clone was counted between two and nine times. This sequence joins TRBV6-5 and TRBJ2-7; TRBD2 is a possible D gene (5 bases). Deletions cut 6 bases from V and 5 bases from J, with 20 bases between. Germline-derived CDR1 and CDR2 are MNHEY and SVGAGI. The CDR3 has 15 amino acids. CDR3 region: CASSQATRETHEQYF. CDR3 nucleotide sequence: TGTGCCAGCAGCCAAGCAACGAGGGAAACCCACGAGCAGTACTTC.

The gene calls are TRBV4-2 and TRBJ2-3, with 9 positions matching TRBD2. Germline CDR1 and CDR2: LGHNA and YNFKEQ. J gave up 4 bases and V 1 base, and 6 bases lay outside the gene matches. This CDR3 comprises 16 residues. CDR3 residues: CASSQGVAGVADTQYF. As DNA, the CDR3 is TGTGCCAGCAGCCAAGGGGTAGCGGGGGTCGCAGATACGCAGTATTTT.

This sequence joins TRBV5-1 and TRBJ2-3; 14 bases are a match to TRBD2. CDR3 size: 20 residues. Trimming at V came to 2 bases and at J to 1 base, leaving 12 bases not matched to a gene. CDR1 SGHRS and CDR2 YFSETQ come from the germline V gene. The CDR3 is CASSLTPVTSGGAGTDTQYF. CDR3 DNA sequence: TGCGCCAGCAGCTTAACCCCGGTGACTAGCGGGGGGGCCGGCACAGATACGCAGTATTTT. Complete variable domain (other parts from reference TRBV5-1 and TRBJ2-3): KAGVTQTPRYLIKTRGQQVTLSCSPISGHRSVSWYQQTPGQGLQFLFEYFSETQRNKGNFPGRFSGRQFSNSRSEMNVSTLELGDSALYLCASSLTPVTSGGAGTDTQYFGPGTRLTVL.

The chain couples TRBV5-6 to TRBJ1-2, with 12 bases that match TRBD1. The V gene end was trimmed by 5 bases and the J gene end by 7 bases; junction bases not matched to a gene: 15. The CDR3 loop spans 17 amino acids. Per the germline V gene, CDR1 is SGHDT and CDR2 is YYEEEE. This CDR3 reads CASRTSRRDRGLSGYTF. The CDR3 DNA is TGTGCCAGCAGAACGTCGCGCCGGGACAGGGGGCTGAGTGGCTACACCTTC.

In this sample, this clone turned up a few times. The chain recombines TRBV2 with TRBJ2-7; tentative D call: TRBD2 (6 bases). Germline CDR1 reads SNHLY; CDR2 reads FYNNEI. The CDR3 contains 13 residues. Trimming removed 8 bases at V and 2 bases at J, with 13 bases between. The CDR3 here is CASGSGLPYEQYV. The DNA for the CDR3 is TGTGCCAGCGGTTCGGGACTCCCCTACGAGCAGTACGTC.

This chain connects TRBV27 to TRBJ1-2, with 9 bases matching TRBD1. Germline assignment: CDR1 MNHEY and CDR2 SMNVEV (reference sequence). J gave up 5 bases and V 5 bases, and 6 bases lay outside the gene matches. The CDR3 loop spans 14 amino acids. The CDR3 DNA reads TGTGCCAGCAGTAGGGGACAGGGTAGTTATGGCTACACCTTC. Protein product: CASSRGQGSYGYTF.

This rearrangement joins TRBV28 to TRBJ2-7; TRBD1 is a possible D gene (5 bases). Trimming removed 3 bases from V and 3 bases from J, with 15 bases in between. Per the germline V gene, CDR1 is MDHEN and CDR2 is SYDVKM. The CDR3 loop spans 15 amino acids. The CDR3, as DNA: TGTGCCAGCAGTTTCAGGGCAAAGGATTTCTACGAGCAGTACTTC. This encodes CASSFRAKDFYEQYF.

V is TRBV6-4 and J is TRBJ1-6, with 9 bases lining up with TRBD1. The CDR3 length is 15 residues. Germline CDR1 is MRHNA and CDR2 is SNTAGT. The V and J ends lost 5 bases and 9 bases, in that order; junction bases with no gene match: 8. CDR3 sequence (DNA): TGTGCCAGCAGTCCGACCGGGACAGGGATTTCACCCCTCCACTTT. Amino acids: CASSPTGTGISPLHF.